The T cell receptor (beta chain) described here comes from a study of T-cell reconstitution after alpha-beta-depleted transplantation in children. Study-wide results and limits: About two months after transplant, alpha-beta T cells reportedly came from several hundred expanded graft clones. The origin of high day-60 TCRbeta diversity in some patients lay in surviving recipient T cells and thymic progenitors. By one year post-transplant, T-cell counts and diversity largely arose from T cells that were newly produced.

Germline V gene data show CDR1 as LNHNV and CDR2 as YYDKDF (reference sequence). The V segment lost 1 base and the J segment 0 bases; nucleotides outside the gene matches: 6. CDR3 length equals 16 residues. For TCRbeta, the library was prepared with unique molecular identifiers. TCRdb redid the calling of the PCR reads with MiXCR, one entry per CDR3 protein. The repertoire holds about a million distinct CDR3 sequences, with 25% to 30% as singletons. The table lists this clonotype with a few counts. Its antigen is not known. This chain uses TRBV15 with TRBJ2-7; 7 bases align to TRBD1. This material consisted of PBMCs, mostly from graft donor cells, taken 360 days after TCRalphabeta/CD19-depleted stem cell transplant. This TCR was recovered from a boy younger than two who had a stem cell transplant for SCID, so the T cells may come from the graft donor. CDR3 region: CATSRGDSLPSYEQYF. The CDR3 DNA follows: TGTGCCACCAGCAGAGGGGACAGCCTACCCTCCTACGAGCAGTACTTC.